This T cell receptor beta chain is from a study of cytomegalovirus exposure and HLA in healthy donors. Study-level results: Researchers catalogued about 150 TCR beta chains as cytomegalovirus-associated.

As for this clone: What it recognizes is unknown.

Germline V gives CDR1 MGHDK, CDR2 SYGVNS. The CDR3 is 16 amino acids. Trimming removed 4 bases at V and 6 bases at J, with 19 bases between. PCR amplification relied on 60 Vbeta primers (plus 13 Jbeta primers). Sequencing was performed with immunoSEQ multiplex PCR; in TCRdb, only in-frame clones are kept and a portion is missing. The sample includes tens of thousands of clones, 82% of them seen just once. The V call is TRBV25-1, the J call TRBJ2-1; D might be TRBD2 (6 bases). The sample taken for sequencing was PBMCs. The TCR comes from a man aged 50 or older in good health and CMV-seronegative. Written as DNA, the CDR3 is TGTGCCAGCAGTGGGTGGGACTCCCTTGATGGCAATGAGCAGTTCTTC. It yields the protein CASSGWDSLDGNEQFF.